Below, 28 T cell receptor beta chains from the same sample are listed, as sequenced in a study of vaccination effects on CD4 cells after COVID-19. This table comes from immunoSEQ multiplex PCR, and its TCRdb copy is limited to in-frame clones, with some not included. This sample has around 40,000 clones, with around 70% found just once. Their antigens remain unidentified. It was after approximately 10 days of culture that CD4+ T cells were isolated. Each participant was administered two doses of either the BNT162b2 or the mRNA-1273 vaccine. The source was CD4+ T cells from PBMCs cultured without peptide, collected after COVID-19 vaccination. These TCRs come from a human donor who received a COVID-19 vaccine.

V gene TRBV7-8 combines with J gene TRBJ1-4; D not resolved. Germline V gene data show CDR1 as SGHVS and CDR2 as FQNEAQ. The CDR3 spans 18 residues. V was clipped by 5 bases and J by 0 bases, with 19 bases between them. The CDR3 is CASSQNSPIGATNEKLFF. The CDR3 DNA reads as TGTGCCAGCAGCCAAAATTCCCCCATCGGAGCAACTAATGAAAAACTGTTTTTT.

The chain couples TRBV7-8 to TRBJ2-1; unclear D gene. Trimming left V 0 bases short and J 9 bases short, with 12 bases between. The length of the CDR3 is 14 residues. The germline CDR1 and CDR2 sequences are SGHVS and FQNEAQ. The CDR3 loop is CASSLAGSYVEQFF. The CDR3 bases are TGTGCCAGCAGCTTAGCGGGATCGTATGTTGAGCAGTTCTTC. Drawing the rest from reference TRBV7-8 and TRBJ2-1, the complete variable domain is GAGVSQSPRYKVAKRGQDVALRCDPISGHVSLFWYQQALGQGPEFLTYFQNEAQLDKSGLPSDRFFAERPEGSVSTLKIQRTQQEDSAVYLCASSLAGSYVEQFFGPGTRLTVL.

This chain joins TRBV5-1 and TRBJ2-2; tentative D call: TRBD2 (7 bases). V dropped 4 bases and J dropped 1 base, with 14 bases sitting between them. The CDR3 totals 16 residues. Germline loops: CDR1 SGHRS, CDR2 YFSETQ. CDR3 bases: TGCGCCAGCAGCCTACGAGGGGGGGGGAACACCGGGGAGCTGTTTTTT. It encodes CASSLRGGGNTGELFF.

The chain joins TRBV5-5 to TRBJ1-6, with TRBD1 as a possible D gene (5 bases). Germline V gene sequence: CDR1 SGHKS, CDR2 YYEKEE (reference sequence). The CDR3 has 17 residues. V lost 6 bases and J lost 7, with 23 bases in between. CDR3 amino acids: CASTPAHGGRTNSPLHF. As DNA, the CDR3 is TGTGCCAGCACCCCCGCCCATGGGGGGAGGACCAATTCACCCCTCCACTTT.

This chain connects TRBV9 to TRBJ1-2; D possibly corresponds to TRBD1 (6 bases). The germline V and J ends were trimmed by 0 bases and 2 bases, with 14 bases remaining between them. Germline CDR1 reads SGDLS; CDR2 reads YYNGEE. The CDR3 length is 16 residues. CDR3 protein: CASSVGSQGGNYGYTF. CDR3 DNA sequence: TGTGCCAGCAGCGTAGGTTCACAGGGAGGAAACTATGGCTACACCTTC.

The CDR3 protein is CASSMNRDTGELFF. As DNA, the CDR3 is TGTGCCAGTAGTATGAATAGGGACACCGGGGAGCTGTTTTTT. V and J are TRBV19 and TRBJ2-2; no definite D call. The V end lost 3 bases, the J end lost 3 bases, and 8 bases lay between the germline ends. The CDR3 is 14 residues long. The germline V gene encodes CDR1 LNHDA and CDR2 SQIVND (reference sequence).

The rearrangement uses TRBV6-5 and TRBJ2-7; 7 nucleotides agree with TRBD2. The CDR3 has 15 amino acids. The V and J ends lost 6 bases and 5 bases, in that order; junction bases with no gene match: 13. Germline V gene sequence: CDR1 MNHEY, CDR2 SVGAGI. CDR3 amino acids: CASRPREGLHHEQYF. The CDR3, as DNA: TGTGCCAGCAGACCCAGGGAGGGACTTCACCACGAGCAGTACTTC.

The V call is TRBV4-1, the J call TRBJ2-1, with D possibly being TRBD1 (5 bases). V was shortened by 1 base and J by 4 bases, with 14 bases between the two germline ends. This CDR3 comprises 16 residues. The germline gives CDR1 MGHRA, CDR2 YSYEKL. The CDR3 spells CASSQVDMGLYNEQFF. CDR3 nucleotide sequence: TGCGCCAGCAGCCAAGTTGACATGGGGCTTTACAATGAGCAGTTCTTC.

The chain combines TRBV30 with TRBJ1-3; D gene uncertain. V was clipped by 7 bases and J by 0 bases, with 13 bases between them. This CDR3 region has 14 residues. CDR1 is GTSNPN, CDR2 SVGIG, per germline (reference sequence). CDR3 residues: CASRGSFSGNTIYF. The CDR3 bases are TGTGCCTCTCGTGGGTCCTTCTCTGGAAACACCATATATTTT.

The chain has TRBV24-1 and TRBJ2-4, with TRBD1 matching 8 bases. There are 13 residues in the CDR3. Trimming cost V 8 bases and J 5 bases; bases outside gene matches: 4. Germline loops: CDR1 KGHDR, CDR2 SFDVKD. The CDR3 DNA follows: TGTGCCACCAAAGGACAGGGTGAAAACATTCAGTACTTC. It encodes CATKGQGENIQYF.

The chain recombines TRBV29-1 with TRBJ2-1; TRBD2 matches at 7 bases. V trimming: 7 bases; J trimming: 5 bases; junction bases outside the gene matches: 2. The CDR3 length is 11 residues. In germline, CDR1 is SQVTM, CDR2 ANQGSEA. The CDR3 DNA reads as TGCAGCGCAGCGGGGCACAATGAGCAGTTCTTC. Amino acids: CSAAGHNEQFF.

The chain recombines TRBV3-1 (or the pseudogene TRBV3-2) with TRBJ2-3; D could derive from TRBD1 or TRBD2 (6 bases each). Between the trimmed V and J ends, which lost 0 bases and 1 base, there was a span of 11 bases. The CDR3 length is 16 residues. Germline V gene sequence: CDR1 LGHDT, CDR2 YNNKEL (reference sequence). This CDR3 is CASSQDMEGGTDTQYF. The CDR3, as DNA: TGTGCCAGCAGCCAAGATATGGAGGGGGGCACAGATACGCAGTATTTT.

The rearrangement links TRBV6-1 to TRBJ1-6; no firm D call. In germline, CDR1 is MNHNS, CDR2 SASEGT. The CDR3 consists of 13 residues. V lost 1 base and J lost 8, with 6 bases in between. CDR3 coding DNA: TGTGCCAGCAGTGAAGATTGGGATTCACCCCTCCACTTT. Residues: CASSEDWDSPLHF.

CDR3 DNA sequence: TGTGCCAGCAGCTTAACAGGGAGGGGGAGCACTGAAGCTTTCTTT. It specifies CASSLTGRGSTEAFF. V usage is TRBV7-9 and J usage is TRBJ1-1, with a weak D call TRBD1 (6 bases). The germline gives CDR1 SEHNR, CDR2 FQNEAQ (reference sequence). The CDR3 has 15 amino acids. The germline V and J ends were trimmed by 2 bases and 4 bases, with 14 bases remaining between them.

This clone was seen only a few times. The CDR3 loop is CASSQSGLAGAEQYF. DNA for the CDR3: TGTGCCAGCAGTCAGTCTGGACTAGCGGGAGCCGAGCAGTACTTC. The rearrangement links TRBV2 to TRBJ2-7, with 13 nucleotides matching TRBD2. Germline CDR1 reads SNHLY; CDR2 reads FYNNEI. J gave up 6 bases and V 5 bases, and 7 bases lay outside the gene matches. CDR3 length: 15 amino acids.

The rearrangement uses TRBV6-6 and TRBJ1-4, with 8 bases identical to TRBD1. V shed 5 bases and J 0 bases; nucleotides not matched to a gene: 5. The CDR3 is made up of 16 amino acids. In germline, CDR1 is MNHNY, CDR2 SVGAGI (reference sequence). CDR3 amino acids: CASSRQDRATNEKLFF. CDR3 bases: TGTGCCAGCAGTCGACAGGACAGGGCAACTAATGAAAAACTGTTTTTT.

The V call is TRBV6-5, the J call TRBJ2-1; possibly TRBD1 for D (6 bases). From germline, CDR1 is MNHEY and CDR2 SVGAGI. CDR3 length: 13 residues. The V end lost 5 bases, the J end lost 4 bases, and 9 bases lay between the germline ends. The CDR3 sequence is CASSLDSYNEQFF. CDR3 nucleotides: TGTGCCAGCAGTCTGGACAGTTACAATGAGCAGTTCTTC.

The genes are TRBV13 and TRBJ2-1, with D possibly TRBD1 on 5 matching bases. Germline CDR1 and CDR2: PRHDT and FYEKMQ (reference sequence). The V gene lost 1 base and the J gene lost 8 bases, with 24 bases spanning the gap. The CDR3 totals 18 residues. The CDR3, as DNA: TGTGCCAGCAGCTTAGCTACAACCTTATCACATACGACAGATGAGCAGTTCTTC. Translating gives CASSLATTLSHTTDEQFF. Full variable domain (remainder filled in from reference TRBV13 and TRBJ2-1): AAGVIQSPRHLIKEKRETATLKCYPIPRHDTVYWYQQGPGQDPQFLISFYEKMQSDKGSIPDRFSAQQFSDYHSELNMSSLELGDSALYFCASSLATTLSHTTDEQFFGPGTRLTVL.

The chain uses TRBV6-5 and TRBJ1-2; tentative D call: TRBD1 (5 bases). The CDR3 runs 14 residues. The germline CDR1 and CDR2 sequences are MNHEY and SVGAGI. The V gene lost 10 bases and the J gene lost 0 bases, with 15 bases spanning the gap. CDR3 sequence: CATPDGGTNYGYTF. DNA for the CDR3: TGTGCCACCCCCGACGGGGGGACTAACTATGGCTACACCTTC.

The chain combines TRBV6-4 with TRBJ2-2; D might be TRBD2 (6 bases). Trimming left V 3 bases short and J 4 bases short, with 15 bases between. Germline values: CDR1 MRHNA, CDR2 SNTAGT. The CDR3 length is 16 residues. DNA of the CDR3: TGTGCCAGCAGTGATGGAGTCCGGAGGGGCACCGGGGAGCTGTTTTTT. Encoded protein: CASSDGVRRGTGELFF.

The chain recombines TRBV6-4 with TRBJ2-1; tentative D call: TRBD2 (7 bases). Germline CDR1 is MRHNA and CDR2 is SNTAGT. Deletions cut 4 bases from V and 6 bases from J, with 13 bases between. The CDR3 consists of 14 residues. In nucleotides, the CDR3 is TGTGCCAGCAGTGTCCTCGGGGGGCCCAATGAGCAGTTCTTC. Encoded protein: CASSVLGGPNEQFF.

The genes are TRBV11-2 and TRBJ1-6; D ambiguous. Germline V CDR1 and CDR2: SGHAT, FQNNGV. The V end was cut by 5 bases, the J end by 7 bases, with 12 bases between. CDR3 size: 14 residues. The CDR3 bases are TGTGCCAGCAGCCCTCGGACGGGAAATTCACCCCTCCACTTT. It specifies CASSPRTGNSPLHF.

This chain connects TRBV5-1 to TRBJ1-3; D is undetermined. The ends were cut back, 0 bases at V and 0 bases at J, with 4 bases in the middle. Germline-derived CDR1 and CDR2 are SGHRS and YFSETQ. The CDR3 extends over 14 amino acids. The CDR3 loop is CASSLGDSGNTIYF. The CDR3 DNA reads TGCGCCAGCAGCTTGGGAGACTCTGGAAACACCATATATTTT.

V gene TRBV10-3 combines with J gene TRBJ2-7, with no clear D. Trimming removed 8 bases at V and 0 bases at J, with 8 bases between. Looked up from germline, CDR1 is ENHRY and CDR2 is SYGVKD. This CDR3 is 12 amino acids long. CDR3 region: CAISGTSYEQYF. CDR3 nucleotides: TGTGCCATCTCGGGCACCTCCTACGAGCAGTACTTC.

The CDR3 DNA reads TGTGCCAGTAGTCTGGACACACGGCTTAACACCTTC. Residues: CASSLDTRLNTF. The chain has TRBV19 and TRBJ1-2; TRBD1 is a possible D gene (5 bases). Trimming removed 5 bases from V and 12 bases from J, with 16 bases in between. The germline V gene has CDR1 LNHDA and CDR2 SQIVND (reference sequence). This CDR3 spans 12 amino acids.

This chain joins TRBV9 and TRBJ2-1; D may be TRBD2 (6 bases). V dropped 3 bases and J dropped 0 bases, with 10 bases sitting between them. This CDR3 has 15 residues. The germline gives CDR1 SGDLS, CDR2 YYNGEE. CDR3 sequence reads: CASSEAGSSYNEQFF. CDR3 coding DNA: TGTGCCAGCAGCGAAGCGGGTAGCTCCTACAATGAGCAGTTCTTC.

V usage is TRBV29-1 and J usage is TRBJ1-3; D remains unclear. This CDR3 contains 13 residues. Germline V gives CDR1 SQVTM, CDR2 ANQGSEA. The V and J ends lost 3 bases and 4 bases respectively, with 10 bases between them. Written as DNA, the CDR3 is TGCAGCGTTGATTCCGGGTTCGGAAACACCATATATTTT. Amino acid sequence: CSVDSGFGNTIYF.

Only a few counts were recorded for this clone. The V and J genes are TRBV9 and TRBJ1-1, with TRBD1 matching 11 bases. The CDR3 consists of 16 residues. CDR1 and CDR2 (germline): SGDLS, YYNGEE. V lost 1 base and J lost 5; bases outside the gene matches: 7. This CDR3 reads CASSVTVGTGGTEAFF. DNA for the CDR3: TGTGCCAGCAGCGTAACCGTCGGGACAGGGGGGACTGAAGCTTTCTTT.